This T cell receptor beta chain was recovered during a study of spatial heterogeneity in lung cancer. Turning to the study itself: Raw-read counts averaged over ten per unique TCR and UMI combination. General study points: Follow-up blood showed ubiquitous expanded tumor TCRs less than blood at resection did.

The CDR3 contains 15 residues. In germline, CDR1 is MNHEY, CDR2 SVGEGT. V dropped 6 bases and J dropped 5 bases, with 17 bases sitting between them. This clonotype was counted ten times or more. The antigen remains unidentified. TCRdb reprocessed the 5' RACE reads with MiXCR, giving one entry per CDR3 protein. This sample has around 45,000 distinct CDR3 sequences, with around 13% found just once. Time point of the sample: sample taken at primary tumor resection. The authors sequenced whole RNA from tumor, nontumor lung or frozen PBMC without sorting. There were approximately 69 donors, all of them untreated patients with early-stage non-small cell lung cancer.

The source of this sequence is a male donor with early-stage non-small cell lung cancer. Sequenced here: PBMCs, sampled at surgery. The chain combines TRBV6-2 or TRBV6-3 with TRBJ2-1; tentatively, D is TRBD2 (6 bases). The CDR3: CASSPTDWGDNEQFF. DNA of the CDR3: TGTGCCAGCAGCCCCACCGACTGGGGGGACAATGAGCAGTTCTTC.